The 29 T cell receptor beta chains below come from one sample, sequenced in a study of blood T cells in healthy people across ages. Primed by a sample-barcoded 5' primer and a J-beta primer mix, a second PCR proceeded for 7 to 11 cycles. TCRdb independently ran MiXCR on the 5' RACE reads; one entry per CDR3 protein. The sample consists of some 1.6 million distinct CDR3 sequences, almost 35% of them appearing once. Sequenced input: blood. The receptors originated from a woman in her 30s in good health.

This clonotype was counted between two and nine times. The CDR3 region is CATTRDSGANVLTF. The CDR3 DNA reads as TGCGCCACCACCAGGGACTCTGGGGCCAACGTCCTGACTTTC. The gene calls are TRBV5-1 and TRBJ2-6; D might be TRBD1 (5 bases). This CDR3 has 14 residues. The V gene lost 9 bases and the J gene lost 0 bases, with 10 bases spanning the gap. Germline CDR1 is SGHRS and CDR2 is YFSETQ.

This clonotype was detected only a few times. The V gene is TRBV27, the J gene TRBJ2-1; 12 bases match TRBD2. The CDR3 loop spans 14 amino acids. Germline CDR1 reads MNHEY; CDR2 reads SMNVEV (reference sequence). V lost 9 bases and J lost 4; bases outside the gene matches: 4. In DNA form, the CDR3 reads TGTGCCAGTGGGGGGACTAGCGGGTACAATGAGCAGTTCTTC. Its protein is CASGGTSGYNEQFF.

The rearrangement joins TRBV29-1 to TRBJ1-4; tentatively, D is TRBD1 (5 bases). The V end lost 7 bases, the J end lost 7 bases, and 16 bases lay between the germline ends. The CDR3 is 13 residues long. Germline V gives CDR1 SQVTM, CDR2 ANQGSEA. The chain's CDR3 is CSAQGLGGEKLFF. The CDR3 DNA follows: TGCAGCGCCCAAGGACTCGGGGGTGAAAAACTGTTTTTT.

V and J are TRBV4-1 and TRBJ2-7; D not certain. Germline lookup yields CDR1 MGHRA and CDR2 YSYEKL. CDR3 size: 16 residues. With 3 bases removed from V and 0 bases from J, the gap between germline ends came to 15 bases. The CDR3 sequence is CASSQPLTAFSYEQYF. CDR3 nucleotides: TGCGCCAGCAGCCAGCCACTTACTGCTTTCTCCTACGAGCAGTACTTC.

This clonotype was observed a few times. V usage is TRBV7-8 and J usage is TRBJ2-5; D is undetermined. Trimming cost V 1 base and J 2 bases, with 11 bases left between them. The length of the CDR3 is 15 residues. Germline lookup yields CDR1 SGHVS and CDR2 FQNEAQ. CDR3: CASSLDGRLQETQYF. The DNA for the CDR3 is TGTGCCAGCAGCTTAGACGGAAGATTACAAGAGACCCAGTACTTC.

J is TRBJ2-2 and V is TRBV5-1; D uncertain. There are 14 residues in the CDR3. Germline V gives CDR1 SGHRS, CDR2 YFSETQ. Between the trimmed V and J ends, which lost 7 bases and 5 bases, there was a span of 15 bases. The CDR3 DNA sequence: TGCGCCAGCCCCCAATTAGCAGAGACCGGGGAGCTGTTTTTT. Translation gives CASPQLAETGELFF.

The chain joins TRBV10-3 to TRBJ2-7; D remains ambiguous. The CDR3 consists of 14 residues. V shed 3 bases and J shed 2 bases, with 11 bases lying between them. CDR1 is ENHRY and CDR2 is SYGVKD in the germline V gene. The CDR3 sequence: CAISEAGTAYEQYF. In DNA, the CDR3 is TGTGCCATCAGTGAAGCCGGAACAGCCTACGAGCAGTACTTC.

The chain combines TRBV7-9 with TRBJ2-7, with D tentatively TRBD2 (6 bases). Germline V lookup: CDR1 SEHNR, CDR2 FQNEAQ (reference sequence). V dropped 5 bases and J dropped 7 bases, with 15 bases sitting between them. The CDR3 has 13 residues. CDR3 sequence reads: CASSPPEGREQYF. As DNA, the CDR3 is TGTGCCAGCAGCCCCCCGGAGGGCCGGGAGCAGTACTTC.

The chain links TRBV20-1 to TRBJ2-5, with D perhaps assigned TRBD1 or TRBD2 (6 bases each). This CDR3 has 13 residues. Germline values: CDR1 DFQATT, CDR2 SNEGSKA (reference sequence). The germline V and J ends were trimmed by 6 bases and 5 bases, with 16 bases remaining between them. CDR3 bases: TGCAGTGCATTAAGGGGGGCCGTGGAGACCCAGTACTTC. This codes for CSALRGAVETQYF.

This chain joins TRBV3-1 and TRBJ2-1; D gene ambiguous. The CDR3 totals 16 residues. Trimming took off 5 bases at V and 0 bases at J, with 14 bases between the two ends. CDR1 LGHDT and CDR2 YNNKEL come from the germline V gene (reference sequence). CDR3 DNA sequence: TGTGCCAGCAGCAGTCTTCAGGCGAGCTCCTACAATGAGCAGTTCTTC. Its translation: CASSSLQASSYNEQFF.

V and J are TRBV9 and TRBJ2-5, with D perhaps being TRBD1 or TRBD2 (6 bases each). CDR3 size: 16 residues. Germline CDR1 and CDR2: SGDLS and YYNGEE. Trimming pared 4 bases from V and 4 bases from J, leaving 20 bases between. In DNA form, the CDR3 reads TGTGCCAGCAGCCCCGGGGACTCCCAAGGGGGAGAGACCCAGTACTTC. It is translated as CASSPGDSQGGETQYF.

The chain carries TRBV6-2 or TRBV6-3 and TRBJ1-4, with D maybe TRBD1 (6 bases). CDR3 length: 14 amino acids. Trimming took off 7 bases at V and 0 bases at J, with 9 bases between the two ends. CDR1 is MNHEY and CDR2 is SVGEGT in the germline V gene. CDR3 sequence: CASTRGATNEKLFF. In DNA, the CDR3 is TGTGCCAGCACCAGGGGCGCAACTAATGAAAAACTGTTTTTT.

This clonotype was found a few times. The chain combines TRBV6-5 with TRBJ1-2; 7 nucleotides agree with TRBD1. Germline lookup yields CDR1 MNHEY and CDR2 SVGAGI. This CDR3 comprises 13 residues. The V segment lost 2 bases and the J segment 7 bases; nucleotides outside the gene matches: 4. CDR3: CASSYQGGFGYTF. CDR3 DNA: TGTGCCAGCAGTTACCAGGGGGGATTTGGCTACACCTTC.

This clonotype has a count of ten or more. The V call is TRBV29-1, the J call TRBJ2-3; tentative D call: TRBD2 (5 bases). The germline V gene has CDR1 SQVTM and CDR2 ANQGSEA. The CDR3 has 13 residues. Trimming took off 5 bases at V and 6 bases at J, with 15 bases between the two ends. The CDR3 DNA reads TGCAGCGTTCCCCGCAGCGGTGGGGATACGCAGTATTTT. This translates into CSVPRSGGDTQYF.

This clonotype was found many times. The chain uses TRBV12-3 or TRBV12-4 and TRBJ1-5; D unresolved. The germline V and J ends were trimmed by 2 bases and 3 bases, with 5 bases remaining between them. This CDR3 contains 13 residues. The CDR3 coding sequence is TGTGCCAGCAGTTTACAGCTCAATCAGCCCCAGCATTTT. This gives the protein CASSLQLNQPQHF.

The chain couples TRBV19 to TRBJ2-6; a weak D match, TRBD1 (5 bases). From germline, CDR1 is LNHDA and CDR2 SQIVND (reference sequence). The V and J ends lost 7 bases and 0 bases respectively, with 13 bases between them. CDR3 length equals 16 residues. CDR3 coding DNA: TGTGCCAGTACGGTGGGGCCAGCCTCTGGGGCCAACGTCCTGACTTTC. This codes for CASTVGPASGANVLTF.

This chain uses TRBV6-1 with TRBJ1-1; no clear D. The germline V gene has CDR1 MNHNS and CDR2 SASEGT. The CDR3 has 16 residues. V was cut by 4 bases and J by 0 bases, with 15 bases left in between. The CDR3 is CASSGPTGLMNTEAFF. The CDR3 bases are TGTGCCAGCAGTGGCCCGACGGGGTTAATGAACACTGAAGCTTTCTTT.

J is TRBJ2-3 and V is TRBV29-1, with D hard to call. CDR1 and CDR2 from the germline V gene are SQVTM and ANQGSEA. Trimming stripped 4 bases from V and 8 bases from J, with 13 bases between. The CDR3 sequence is 12 residues long. The CDR3 DNA sequence: TGCAGCGTTGCCCAGGCAGTCGGTACGCAGTATTTT. Amino acids: CSVAQAVGTQYF.

This clonotype was recorded many times. V is TRBV20-1 and J is TRBJ2-1; D might be TRBD1 or TRBD2, each matching 5 bases. V lost 5 bases and J lost 0, with 17 bases in between. The CDR3 sequence is 16 residues long. CDR1 and CDR2 (germline): DFQATT, SNEGSKA (reference sequence). CDR3 sequence reads: CSALLRGGSSYNEQFF. The CDR3 coding sequence is TGCAGTGCTCTTCTCCGGGGCGGTAGCTCCTACAATGAGCAGTTCTTC.

V is TRBV9 and J is TRBJ2-7; 10 nucleotides line up with TRBD2. The CDR3 runs 17 residues. J was trimmed by 1 base and V by 0 bases; bases with no gene match: 7. Germline values: CDR1 SGDLS, CDR2 YYNGEE. The CDR3 spells CASSVGVGLADSYEQYF. The DNA for the CDR3 is TGTGCCAGCAGCGTAGGAGTTGGACTAGCGGATTCCTACGAGCAGTACTTC. Drawing the rest from reference TRBV9 and TRBJ2-7, the complete variable domain is DSGVTQTPKHLITATGQRVTLRCSPRSGDLSVYWYQQSLDQGLQFLIQYYNGEERAKGNILERFSAQQFPDLHSELNLSSLELGDSALYFCASSVGVGLADSYEQYFGPGTRLTVT.

J is TRBJ1-2 and V is TRBV9, with D perhaps TRBD1 (5 bases). The V gene's germline CDR1 is SGDLS and CDR2 YYNGEE. The CDR3 is made up of 15 amino acids. V was clipped by 4 bases and J by 0 bases, with 13 bases between them. In nucleotides, the CDR3 is TGTGCCAGCAGCCCCTACAGGAGCACTAACTATGGCTACACCTTC. It encodes CASSPYRSTNYGYTF.

V usage is TRBV5-1 and J usage is TRBJ2-7; 7 positions match TRBD1. CDR3 size: 13 residues. The V and J ends lost 2 bases and 6 bases, in that order; junction bases with no gene match: 5. The germline V gene has CDR1 SGHRS and CDR2 YFSETQ. The CDR3 region is CASSFMTGSEQYF. DNA for the CDR3: TGCGCCAGCAGCTTTATGACAGGGAGCGAGCAGTACTTC.

Concerning this clonotype: Being one base from a much bigger clone, this may be a read error. The chain has TRBV7-9 and TRBJ2-7; D is unresolved. The DNA end is more similar to TRBJ2-5, so the J call may be wrong. The CDR3 loop spans 14 amino acids. The V gene's germline CDR1 is SEHNR and CDR2 FQNEAQ (reference sequence). The CDR3 here is CACSSPGLEETQYF. CDR3 DNA: TGTGCCTGCAGCTCCCCTGGGCTGGAAGAGACCCAGTACTTC.

As for this clonotype: The CDR3 does not end in the conserved phenylalanine or tryptophan, so this is likely a read error. The rearrangement joins TRBV29-1 to TRBJ2-1, with TRBD1 as a possible D gene (6 bases). Germline V gene lookup returns CDR1 SQVTM and CDR2 ANQGSEA. Trimming shortened V by 5 bases and J by 4 bases, and 9 bases separated the two germline ends. The CDR3 is made up of 12 amino acids. CDR3 DNA sequence: TGCAGCGTTAGGACAGCTTACAATGAGCAGTTCTCC. As protein: CSVRTAYNEQFS.

With regard to this clonotype: A read error may produce the germline difference seen at one junction end. The rearrangement joins TRBV3-1 to TRBJ2-7, with D maybe TRBD1 (6 bases). The CDR3 is 15 amino acids. CDR1 LGHDT and CDR2 YNNKEL come from the germline V gene (reference sequence). CDR3 region: CVSMQGRGSSYEQYF. The DNA for the CDR3 is TGTGTCAGCATGCAGGGTAGGGGGAGCTCCTACGAGCAGTACTTC.

The rearrangement links TRBV18 to TRBJ2-5, with D possibly matching TRBD1 (6 bases). V was trimmed by 2 bases and J by 8 bases, leaving 24 bases between them. The CDR3 is 17 amino acids. Germline loops: CDR1 KGHSH, CDR2 LQKENI. CDR3 nucleotides: TGTGCCAGCTCACCAATAATTATCGGGACACCCAGAGTCACCCAGTACTTC. It encodes CASSPIIIGTPRVTQYF.

There are a few counts of this clonotype. This chain uses TRBV5-1 with TRBJ2-1, with D perhaps TRBD1 (5 bases). The CDR3 is 16 amino acids. The germline CDR1 and CDR2 sequences are SGHRS and YFSETQ. Trimming stripped 4 bases from V and 5 bases from J, with 19 bases between. CDR3 sequence: CASSLPQGFLNNEQFF. The CDR3 DNA reads as TGCGCCAGCAGCCTCCCGCAGGGATTCCTAAACAATGAGCAGTTCTTC.

This clonotype was counted only a few times. This chain links TRBV7-2 with TRBJ2-2; 8 bases are a match to TRBD2. The CDR3 extends over 17 amino acids. The germline V gene encodes CDR1 SGHTA and CDR2 FQGNSA. The J segment lost 4 bases and the V segment lost 2 bases, leaving 9 bases of the junction unmatched. The CDR3 DNA follows: TGTGCCAGCAGCTTACGGGAGGGGGGGATATTCACCGGGGAGCTGTTTTTT. It is translated as CASSLREGGIFTGELFF.

The gene calls are TRBV6-1 and TRBJ2-5, with 10 bases that match TRBD1. Germline-derived CDR1 and CDR2 are MNHNS and SASEGT. The CDR3 sequence is 14 residues long. With 8 bases clipped from V and 7 bases from J, the junction kept 10 bases outside the gene matches. Written as DNA, the CDR3 is TGTGCCAGCGGCCCGACAGGGGGCCAGGGGACCCAGTACTTC. It yields the protein CASGPTGGQGTQYF.